These T cell receptor beta chains were read from a single sample in a study of a mutant IDH1 vaccine in newly diagnosed glioma. The protocol was immunoSEQ multiplex PCR, while the TCRdb copy is restricted to in-frame clones and leaves out a portion. The sample has around 50,000 clones, 86% seen once. Here the sequenced sample was PBMCs, taken from a glioma patient treated with radiotherapy, temozolomide or both. The receptors were sampled from a man in his forties or fifties with glioma. The CDR3 runs from the conserved cysteine through the conserved F or W. The order of the fields is V gene, J gene, clone size, D gene, CDR3 DNA, CDR3 protein. D genes are given only for firm matches. The size field is filled for only some rows; it gives once, few, many or a size class.

>TRBV7-3|TRBJ2-7|NA|TRBD1
TGTGCCAGCAGCTTAAGACCCGGGACAGGGTTTAACGAGCAGTACTTC
CASSLRPGTGFNEQYF
>TRBV10-2|TRBJ1-3|NA|NA
TGCGCCAGCAGTGATTATAGAAACACCATATATTTT
CASSDYRNTIYF
>TRBV15|TRBJ1-1|NA|NA
TGTGCCACCAGCCGGAGTCGGAGACAGACTTTCTTT
CATSRSRRQTFF
>TRBV6-5|TRBJ1-1|NA|TRBD1
TGTGCCAGCAGCCTTCGACAGGGGATAGCTTTCTTT
CASSLRQGIAFF
>TRBV9|TRBJ1-1|NA|NA
TGTGCCAGCAGCTCGTCGGCGGGGGCTCTTGGTGAAGCTTTCTTT
CASSSSAGALGEAFF
>TRBV9|TRBJ1-3|NA|NA
TGTGCCAGCAGCGTAGCAGATTTAAACACCATATATTTT
CASSVADLNTIYF
>TRBV5-1|TRBJ1-2|NA|NA
TGCGCCAGCAGCCCCGGGGTGGCCGACTATGGCTACACCTTC
CASSPGVADYGYTF
>TRBV6-6|TRBJ2-7|NA|TRBD1
TGTGCCAGCAGTCTCCGGACAGGGGGCTTGTACGAGCAGTACTTC
CASSLRTGGLYEQYF
>TRBV19|TRBJ2-2|NA|TRBD2
TGTGCCAGTAGTATGGGAGCGGGAAACACCGGGGAGCTGTTTTTT
CASSMGAGNTGELFF
>TRBV7-3|TRBJ2-1|NA|TRBD2
TGTGCCAGCAGCCCTCGCCTTGTAGCGGGCGTCAATGAGCAGTTCTTC
CASSPRLVAGVNEQFF
>TRBV4-3|TRBJ2-3|NA|TRBD1
TGCGCCAGCAGCCCCAGGGGGTTTACGCAGTATTTT
CASSPRGFTQYF
>TRBV4-3|TRBJ2-1|few|NA
TGCGCCAGCAGCCAAGGATTAGCGGATTACAATGAGCAGTTCTTC
CASSQGLADYNEQFF
>TRBV7-8|TRBJ1-2|NA|TRBD1
TGTGCCAGCAGCGAGACAGGGGGCTCGTATGGCTACACCTTC
CASSETGGSYGYTF
>TRBV18|TRBJ1-1|NA|NA
TGTGCCAGCTCACCACGGGGGGGGGCCTCGAACACTGAAGCTTTCTTT
CASSPRGGASNTEAFF
>TRBV19|TRBJ1-4|NA|TRBD1
TGTGCCAGTAGTATCCTTACAGGGGGGACTAATGAAAAACTGTTTTTT
CASSILTGGTNEKLFF
>TRBV7-8|TRBJ2-6|NA|NA
TGTGCCAGCCGTCCTGGGGCCAACGTCCTGACTTTC
CASRPGANVLTF
>TRBV6-1|TRBJ2-1|NA|NA
TGTGCCAGCAGTGACAATGAGCAGTTCTTC
CASSDNEQFF
>TRBV11-2|TRBJ2-3|NA|TRBD1
TGTGCCAGCAGCTTAAGGACAGGCCGCACAGATACGCAGTATTTT
CASSLRTGRTDTQYF
>TRBV5-1|TRBJ2-5|NA|NA
TGCGCCAGCAGCTTAGGAACTCCCGAGACCCAGTACTTC
CASSLGTPETQYF
>TRBV27|TRBJ2-7|NA|NA
TGTGCCAGCAGTGGCCGGCAGGGCCCCTCCTACGAGCAGTACTTC
CASSGRQGPSYEQYF
>TRBV11-1|TRBJ1-1|few|NA
TGTGCCAGCAGCTTAGTGCGGGGGACTGAAGCTTTCTTT
CASSLVRGTEAFF
>TRBV5-1|TRBJ2-7|NA|NA
TGCGCCAGCAGCGAGGACATTTTAACCGAGCAGTACTTC
CASSEDILTEQYF
>TRBV7-2|TRBJ2-5|NA|TRBD2
TGTGCCAGCAGCAAATCGACTAGCTTGGAGACCCAGTACTTC
CASSKSTSLETQYF
>TRBV5-1|TRBJ2-7|NA|NA
TGCGCCAGCAGCGAATCGCCACCAAACTACGAGCAGTACTTC
CASSESPPNYEQYF
>TRBV14|TRBJ2-7|NA|TRBD2
TGTGCCAGCAGCCGTAGCGGGAGCTACGAGCAGTACTTC
CASSRSGSYEQYF
>TRBV5-5|TRBJ1-2|NA|NA
TGTGCCAGCAGCCGGCCGGGCGGTAGCTATGGCTACACCTTC
CASSRPGGSYGYTF
>TRBV9|TRBJ1-1|NA|NA
TGTGCCAGCAGCGTAGCAGGAGACACTGAAGCTTTCTTT
CASSVAGDTEAFF
>TRBV5-4|TRBJ2-1|NA|NA
TGTGCCAGCAGCAGGGGGGGGCAGCTTAATGAGCAGTTCTTC
CASSRGGQLNEQFF
>TRBV6-5|TRBJ1-5|once|NA
TGTGCCAGCAGCAAAGCAGAGGTTCAGCCCCAGCATTTT
CASSKAEVQPQHF
>TRBV15|TRBJ2-7|once|NA
TGTGCCACCGGTCTAGAGTTCAGCTCCTACGAGCAGTACTTC
CATGLEFSSYEQYF
>TRBV19|TRBJ2-5|NA|NA
TGTGCCAGTAGTATAGGCGGGACAGACGGAGAGACCCAGTACTTC
CASSIGGTDGETQYF
>TRBV7-2|TRBJ1-1|NA|NA
TGTGCCAGCAGCTCCGGGACCCGGGGGACTGAAGCTTTCTTT
CASSSGTRGTEAFF
>TRBV6-5|TRBJ1-2|NA|NA
TGTGCCATCAAGGACTTATGGTCGTCTGGCTACACCTTC
CAIKDLWSSGYTF
>TRBV4-2|TRBJ1-4|NA|NA
TGTGCCAGCAGCGAACGGGACCTGCTGAATGAAAAACTGTTTTTT
CASSERDLLNEKLFF
>TRBV18|TRBJ2-3|once|TRBD1
TGTGCCAGCTCACCGGACAGGAACACAGATACGCAGTATTTT
CASSPDRNTDTQYF
>TRBV29-1|TRBJ2-7|NA|NA
TGCAGCGCCGCTGACTACGAGCAGTACTTC
CSAADYEQYF
>TRBV5-1|TRBJ2-7|NA|NA
TGCGCCAGCAGCTCGGGAGCGCTGCCTTCCTACGAGCAGTACTTC
CASSSGALPSYEQYF
>TRBV6-5|TRBJ2-1|NA|TRBD2
TGTGCCAGCAGTTACTTCGGGACTAGCGGTTACAATGAGCAGTTCTTC
CASSYFGTSGYNEQFF
>TRBV7-9|TRBJ2-2|NA|NA
TGTGCCAGCAGCTTAAGGGGGGGCCCGAACGCCGGGGAGCTGTTTTTT
CASSLRGGPNAGELFF
>TRBV27|TRBJ1-5|NA|NA
TGTGCCAGCAGTTTCTCAGGGCAGCAGCCCCAGCATTTT
CASSFSGQQPQHF
>TRBV10-3|TRBJ2-5|NA|TRBD1
TGTGCCATCAGCGGACAGGGAAATCTAGGGGAGACCCAGTACTTC
CAISGQGNLGETQYF
>TRBV7-9|TRBJ1-1|NA|NA
TGTGCCAGTAAGCAGGAGGGAAACACTGAAGCTTTCTTT
CASKQEGNTEAFF
>TRBV7-9|TRBJ2-3|NA|NA
TGTGCCAGCTCGGCAGGGACGGCAGGTACGCAGTATTTT
CASSAGTAGTQYF
>TRBV19|TRBJ2-5|NA|NA
TGTGCCAGTAGCCACAGGGAAGAATGGGAGACCCAGTACTTC
CASSHREEWETQYF
>TRBV29-1|TRBJ1-2|NA|TRBD1
TGCAGCGTTGGCCTCCAGGGGGCGAACTATGGCTACACCTTC
CSVGLQGANYGYTF
>TRBV4-1|TRBJ2-2|NA|NA
TGCGCCAGCAGCCAGGGGGCGCACCCAAACACCGGGGAGCTGTTTTTT
CASSQGAHPNTGELFF
>TRBV7-8|TRBJ2-1|NA|NA
TGTGCCAGCAGCTTAGCCTCGTGGGGGAATGAGCAGTTCTTC
CASSLASWGNEQFF
>TRBV2|TRBJ1-4|NA|NA
TGTGCCAGCAGTGAGCAGGGCGGAAAACTGTTTTTT
CASSEQGGKLFF
>TRBV19|TRBJ2-5|NA|NA
TGTGCCAGTAGTGGCCAGGGGAGGTACCAAGAGACCCAGTACTTC
CASSGQGRYQETQYF
>TRBV27|TRBJ1-2|NA|NA
TGTGCCAGCCGACGCTCAGGGGTTGCTGGCTACACCTTC
CASRRSGVAGYTF
>TRBV19|TRBJ2-3|NA|NA
TGTGCCAGTACCCCCGGAATACCGGGCGATACGCAGTATTTT
CASTPGIPGDTQYF
>TRBV7-3|TRBJ2-1|few|TRBD2
TGTGCCAGCAGCTTAATGAGCACTAGCGGCACCTATGAGCAGTTCTTC
CASSLMSTSGTYEQFF
>TRBV19|TRBJ1-1|NA|NA
TGTGCCAGTACCAGAGGGGAGGGGGTGAGCACTGAAGCTTTCTTT
CASTRGEGVSTEAFF
>TRBV27|TRBJ2-1|NA|NA
TGTGCCAGCAATCCTAACCGGGTAAACAATGAGCAGTTCTTC
CASNPNRVNNEQFF